Listed below are T cell receptor beta chains from one sample, sequenced in a study of blood T cell repertoires in COVID-19. Measured with immunoSEQ multiplex PCR; TCRdb has only the in-frame clones, and not every one. The table lists under 200,000 clones, 85% to 90% of them singletons. Sequencing was performed on peripheral blood. The receptors shown here come from a man aged 35 to 55 with active or convalescent COVID-19. Both conserved end residues are part of each CDR3. A D gene is named only where the DNA matches it firmly. Not every row has a clone size; where given, it reads once, few, many or a size class.

once | TRBJ1-1 | TRBV7-3 | NA | CASSYGTTNTEAFF | TGTGCCAGCAGCTATGGGACAACGAACACTGAAGCTTTCTTT
NA | TRBJ2-1 | TRBV7-2 | TRBD2 | CASSSTGTRGGEQFF | TGTGCCAGCAGCTCTACCGGGACTAGAGGGGGTGAGCAGTTCTTC
NA | TRBJ1-1 | TRBV13 | TRBD1 | CASSRRSGTGGTEAFF | TGTGCCAGCAGCCGTAGATCCGGGACAGGGGGGACTGAAGCTTTCTTT
NA | TRBJ1-2 | TRBV13 | NA | CASSWGLDGYTF | TGTGCCAGCAGCTGGGGCCTCGATGGCTACACCTTC
NA | TRBJ2-1 | TRBV27 | TRBD1 | CASSSLQGGQGYNEQFF | TGTGCCAGCAGTTCGCTACAGGGGGGACAGGGATACAATGAGCAGTTCTTC
NA | TRBJ2-2 | TRBV7-9 | NA | CASSQQTGSGELFF | TGTGCCAGCAGCCAACAAACCGGGTCCGGGGAGCTGTTTTTT
few | TRBJ2-3 | TRBV21-1 | NA | CASSKALTRQGSTDTQYF | TGTGCCAGCAGCAAAGCGCTAACGAGACAGGGGAGCACAGATACGCAGTATTTT
NA | TRBJ2-5 | TRBV25-1 | TRBD1 | CASSEVTPGTGSGETQYF | TGTGCCAGCAGTGAAGTTACCCCCGGGACAGGGTCAGGGGAGACCCAGTACTTC
few | TRBJ1-3 | TRBV19 | NA | CASNPFLGDGNTIYF | TGTGCCAGTAATCCGTTTCTGGGAGATGGAAACACCATATATTTT
NA | TRBJ1-1 | TRBV19 | NA | CASSIVLSGTEAFF | TGTGCCAGTAGTATAGTGCTGTCGGGCACTGAAGCTTTCTTT
NA | TRBJ1-4 | TRBV11-2 | NA | CASSLQGSGGEKLFF | TGTGCCAGCAGCTTACAGGGTTCGGGTGGTGAAAAACTGTTTTTT